The 17 T cell receptor beta chains below all came from one sample that was sequenced in a study of CD8 T cells in ankylosing spondylitis (dated by TCRdb to the late 2010s). Results the study describes overall, beyond this receptor: A TCR beta motif made up of several highly homologous amino acid variants appeared to be characteristic of blood from ankylosing spondylitis patients.

The antigens for these receptors are not known. The method was 5' RACE. TCRdb names Illumina HiSeq 2500 as the instrument used. TCRdb trimmed public reads at Q25 via fastp, called clones via MiXCR and kept in-frame beta chains. Duplicate CDR3 protein sequences are folded into a single record with the most common DNA and genes. Counted in this sample were some 840,000 distinct CDR3 sequences; approximately 10% of them appeared once. The ten largest clones take up around 0.51% of the sample. Sequencing was performed on blood, either unsorted or a sorted T cell fraction (not recorded which). These receptors were collected from a male donor with ankylosing spondylitis.

CDR3 in amino acids: CASSLLAGGRSYQETQYF. In DNA form, the CDR3 reads TGTGCCAGCAGTTTACTGGCGGGGGGCCGCTCTTACCAAGAGACCCAGTACTTC. The chain carries TRBV27 and TRBJ2-5; 8 positions match TRBD2. V shed 2 bases, J shed 0 bases, and the junction held 11 bases outside the gene matches. The CDR3 extends over 18 amino acids. The V gene's germline CDR1 is MNHEY and CDR2 SMNVEV (reference sequence).

This clonotype was counted many times. V is TRBV29-1 and J is TRBJ2-3, with 14 positions matching TRBD2. Germline V CDR1 and CDR2: SQVTM, ANQGSEA. V was pared by 7 bases and J by 0 bases, with 18 bases of the junction left unmatched. The CDR3 length is 20 residues. In nucleotides, the CDR3 is TGCAGCGGTAGACTAGCGGGAGGGTCTGGCACCCTCTTTAGCACAGATACGCAGTATTTT. It is translated as CSGRLAGGSGTLFSTDTQYF.

Only a few counts were recorded for this clonotype. This sequence joins TRBV10-1 and TRBJ2-7; 12 nucleotides line up with TRBD1. The CDR3 runs to 14 residues. Germline-derived CDR1 and CDR2 are WNHNN and SYGVQD (reference sequence). J was trimmed by 9 bases and V by 6 bases; bases with no gene match: 9. The CDR3 DNA sequence: TGCGCCAGCAGAGCCGGGACAGGGGGCTATCGGCAGTACTTC. Its protein is CASRAGTGGYRQYF.

This clonotype was recorded a few times. The chain carries TRBV6-1 and TRBJ2-5; TRBD1 aligns across 10 bases. CDR1 MNHNS and CDR2 SASEGT come from the germline V gene. The CDR3 is made up of 17 amino acids. J gave up 2 bases and V 6 bases, and 12 bases lay outside the gene matches. CDR3 loop: CASRLRKPGQGQETQYF. DNA for the CDR3: TGTGCCAGCAGACTAAGGAAGCCGGGACAGGGGCAAGAGACCCAGTACTTC.

This clonotype has a handful of counts. The J gene is TRBJ2-2, the V gene TRBV24-1; D uncertain. Deletions cut 6 bases from V and 0 bases from J, with 7 bases between. The CDR3 consists of 14 residues. CDR1 KGHDR and CDR2 SFDVKD come from the germline V gene. The CDR3 here is CATSSRTNTGELFF. For the CDR3, the DNA is TGTGCCACCAGTTCCCGAACGAACACCGGGGAGCTGTTTTTT.

Many counts were recorded for this clonotype. The gene calls are TRBV5-5 and TRBJ1-1; D possibly corresponds to TRBD1 (5 bases). This CDR3 is 13 amino acids long. Germline lookup yields CDR1 SGHKS and CDR2 YYEKEE (reference sequence). The V end was cut by 6 bases, the J end by 5 bases, with 14 bases between. CDR3 residues: CASTSGLWTEAFF. The CDR3 region has the DNA TGTGCCAGCACTTCGGGGCTGTGGACTGAAGCTTTCTTT.

This clonotype appeared many times. V and J are TRBV7-2 and TRBJ2-7, with 7 bases matching TRBD1. The trim removed 4 bases at V and 0 bases at J, leaving 6 bases unmatched. Germline V gene sequence: CDR1 SGHTA, CDR2 FQGNSA. CDR3 length equals 15 residues. CDR3: CASSYSRGSSYEQYF. The CDR3, as DNA: TGTGCCAGCAGCTACTCCAGGGGGAGCTCCTACGAGCAGTACTTC.

The chain combines TRBV7-2 with TRBJ1-4, with 8 bases fitting TRBD1. Germline-derived CDR1 and CDR2 are SGHTA and FQGNSA. This CDR3 region has 15 residues. V dropped 4 bases and J dropped 8; count of bases not matched to a gene: 9. CDR3: CASSSRTGRREKLFF. The CDR3 region has the DNA TGTGCCAGCAGCTCAAGGACAGGGCGGCGCGAAAAACTGTTTTTT.

In its sample, this clonotype was seen many times. J is TRBJ2-1 and V is TRBV5-1; D tentatively fits TRBD1 or TRBD2 (5 bases each). The germline CDR1 and CDR2 sequences are SGHRS and YFSETQ. The CDR3 length is 16 residues. The V and J ends lost 0 bases and 2 bases respectively, with 12 bases between them. CDR3 protein: CASSLVPGPAYNEQFF. CDR3 DNA: TGCGCCAGCAGCTTGGTACCGGGGCCCGCCTACAATGAGCAGTTCTTC.

The CDR3 sequence: CASKPGTSGGETQYF. CDR3 bases: TGTGCCAGCAAGCCCGGGACTAGCGGGGGAGAGACCCAGTACTTC. The chain employs TRBV2 and TRBJ2-5, with TRBD2 identical over 14 bases. CDR1 is SNHLY, CDR2 FYNNEI, per germline. After removal of 7 bases from V and 4 bases from J, the junction contained 5 bases not matched to a gene. There are 15 residues in the CDR3.

This clonotype showed up just a few times. The chain combines TRBV7-9 with TRBJ2-5; 7 positions agree with TRBD1. Germline V gene data show CDR1 as SEHNR and CDR2 as FQNEAQ (reference sequence). The length of the CDR3 is 14 residues. J was trimmed by 1 base and V by 8 bases; bases with no gene match: 7. Written as DNA, the CDR3 is TGTGCCAGCCTAGATGACAGGGCCCAAGAGACCCAGTACTTC. Translated, it gives CASLDDRAQETQYF.

A few counts support this clonotype. V usage is TRBV7-9 and J usage is TRBJ1-1, with 7 bases lining up with TRBD1. The junction had 8 bases not matched to a gene; V was cut back by 5 bases and J by 2 bases. Germline-derived CDR1 and CDR2 are SEHNR and FQNEAQ (reference sequence). CDR3 length equals 15 residues. The CDR3, as DNA: TGTGCCAGCAGCATAGGACAGGTTCAAAACACTGAAGCTTTCTTT. Its protein is CASSIGQVQNTEAFF. Full variable domain (rest looked up from reference TRBV7-9 and TRBJ1-1): DTGVSQNPRHKITKRGQNVTFRCDPISEHNRLYWYRQTLGQGPEFLTYFQNEAQLEKSRLLSDRFSAERPKGSFSTLEIQRTEQGDSAMYLCASSIGQVQNTEAFFGQGTRLTVV.

This clonotype was seen a handful of times. This rearrangement joins TRBV6-1 to TRBJ2-2; unclear D gene. CDR1 is MNHNS, CDR2 SASEGT, per germline. V was shortened by 7 bases and J by 0 bases, with 6 bases between the two germline ends. This CDR3 is built from 13 residues. The CDR3 reads CASIESNTGELFF. DNA of the CDR3: TGTGCCAGCATCGAATCGAACACCGGGGAGCTGTTTTTT.

The chain employs TRBV10-3 and TRBJ2-3; D gene ambiguous. Germline V CDR1 and CDR2: ENHRY, SYGVKD. V was clipped by 6 bases and J by 2 bases, with 6 bases between them. CDR3 length equals 12 residues. Here the CDR3 reads CAIRETTDTQYF. The CDR3 bases are TGTGCCATCAGGGAGACCACAGATACGCAGTATTTT.

This chain uses TRBV4-3 with TRBJ2-2, with D unclear. The CDR3 consists of 17 residues. Trimming pared 0 bases from V and 4 bases from J, leaving 15 bases between. Germline loops: CDR1 LGHNA, CDR2 YSLEER. CDR3 coding DNA: TGCGCCAGCAGCCAAGAAGCCCCGGTTCTGTTCACCGGGGAGCTGTTTTTT. Its protein product is CASSQEAPVLFTGELFF.

This clonotype has only a few counts. This chain uses TRBV20-1 with TRBJ2-4; 12 nucleotides line up with TRBD2. The J segment lost 3 bases and the V segment lost 1 base, leaving 1 base of the junction unmatched. The length of the CDR3 is 15 residues. CDR1 and CDR2 from the germline V gene are DFQATT and SNEGSKA (reference sequence). The CDR3: CSARGLAGDKNIQYF. CDR3 nucleotides: TGCAGTGCTAGAGGACTAGCGGGGGACAAAAACATTCAGTACTTC.

This clonotype was picked up a small number of times. J is TRBJ2-7 and V is TRBV18; TRBD1 aligns across 7 bases. The CDR3 has 16 amino acids. The trim removed 2 bases at V and 9 bases at J, leaving 16 bases unmatched. Germline V gene data show CDR1 as KGHSH and CDR2 as LQKENI. The CDR3 is CASSPSSGQRGLGQYF. In DNA, the CDR3 is TGTGCCAGCTCACCATCGTCGGGACAGAGGGGTTTAGGGCAGTACTTC.